This T cell receptor (beta chain) was identified in a study of blood T cell repertoires in COVID-19. Study summary: The United States, Italy and Spain were the sources of the acute and convalescent COVID-19 samples.

Profiled with immunoSEQ multiplex PCR; TCRdb holds only in-frame clones, not every one. Of 200,000 to 300,000 clones in the sample, 88% were seen once. Germline V lookup: CDR1 SGDLS, CDR2 YYNGEE. This CDR3 spans 15 amino acids. V lost 2 bases to trimming and J lost 4 bases; unmatched junction nucleotides: 7. Source material: peripheral blood. The receptor was derived from a man between 60 and 75 years old who had recovered from COVID-19. The chain recombines TRBV9 with TRBJ2-3; 7 bases are shared with TRBD1. CDR3 sequence (DNA): TGTGCCAGCAGCGTGATACAGGGGTCCTCAGATACGCAGTATTTT. As protein: CASSVIQGSSDTQYF.